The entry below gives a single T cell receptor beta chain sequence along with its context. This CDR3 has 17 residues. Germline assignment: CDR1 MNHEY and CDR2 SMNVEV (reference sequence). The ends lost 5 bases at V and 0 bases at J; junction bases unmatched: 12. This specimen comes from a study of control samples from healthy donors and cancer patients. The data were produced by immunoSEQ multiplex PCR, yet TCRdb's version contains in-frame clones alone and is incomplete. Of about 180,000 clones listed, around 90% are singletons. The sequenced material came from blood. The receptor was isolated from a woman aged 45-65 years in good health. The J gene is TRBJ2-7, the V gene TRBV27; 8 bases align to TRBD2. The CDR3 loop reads CASSPAAGVTSSYEQYF. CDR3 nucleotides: TGTGCCAGCAGTCCGGCAGCGGGGGTGACCAGCTCCTACGAGCAGTACTTC.